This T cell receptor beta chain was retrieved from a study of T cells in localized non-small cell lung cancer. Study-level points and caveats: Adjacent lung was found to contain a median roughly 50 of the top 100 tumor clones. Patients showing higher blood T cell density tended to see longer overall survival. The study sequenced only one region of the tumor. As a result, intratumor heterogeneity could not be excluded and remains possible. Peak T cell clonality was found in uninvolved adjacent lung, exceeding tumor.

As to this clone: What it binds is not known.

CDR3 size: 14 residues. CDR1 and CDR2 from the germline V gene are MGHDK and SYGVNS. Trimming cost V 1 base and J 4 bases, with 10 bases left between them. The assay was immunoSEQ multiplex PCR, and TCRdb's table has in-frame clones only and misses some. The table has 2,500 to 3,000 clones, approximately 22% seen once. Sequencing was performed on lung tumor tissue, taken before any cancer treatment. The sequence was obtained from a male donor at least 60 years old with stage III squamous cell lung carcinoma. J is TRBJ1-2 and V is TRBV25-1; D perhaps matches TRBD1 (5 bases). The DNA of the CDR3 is TGTGCCAGCAGTGAATCGGGGGGACGCTATGGCTACACCTTC. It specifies CASSESGGRYGYTF.